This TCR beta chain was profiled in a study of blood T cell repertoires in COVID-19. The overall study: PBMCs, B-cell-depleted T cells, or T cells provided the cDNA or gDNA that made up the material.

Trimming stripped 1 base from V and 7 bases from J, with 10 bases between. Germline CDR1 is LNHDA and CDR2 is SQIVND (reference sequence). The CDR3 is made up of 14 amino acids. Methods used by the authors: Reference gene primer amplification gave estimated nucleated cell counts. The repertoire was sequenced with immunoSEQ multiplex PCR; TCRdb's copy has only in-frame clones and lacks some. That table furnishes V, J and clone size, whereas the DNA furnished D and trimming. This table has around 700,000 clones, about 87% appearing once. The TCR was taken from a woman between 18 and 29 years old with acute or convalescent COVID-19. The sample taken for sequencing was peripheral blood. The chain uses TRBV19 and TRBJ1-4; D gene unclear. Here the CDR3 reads CASSIVLGGEKLFF. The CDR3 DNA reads TGTGCCAGTAGTATAGTCCTTGGAGGTGAAAAACTGTTTTTT. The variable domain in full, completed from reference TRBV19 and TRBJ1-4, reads DGGITQSPKYLFRKEGQNVTLSCEQNLNHDAMYWYRQDPGQGLRLIYYSQIVNDFQKGDIAEGYSVSREKKESFPLTVTSAQKNPTAFYLCASSIVLGGEKLFFGSGTQLSVL.